This TCR beta chain was sequenced in a study of T cell responses to AZD1222 COVID-19 vaccine. Whole-study findings and limits: White British donors predominated, females outnumbered males, and clonal diversity was possibly underestimated.

The assay was immunoSEQ multiplex PCR, and TCRdb's table has in-frame clones only and misses some. The sample has about 180,000 clones, roughly nine tenths seen once; the top ten hold 6% to 8%. On this clone itself: Its antigen is not known.

The germline V gene encodes CDR1 MNHEY and CDR2 SVGAGI. The CDR3 runs to 15 residues. Trimming removed 5 bases at V and 1 base at J, with 12 bases between. Sequenced material: peripheral blood, taken on day 0 of AZD1222 vaccination. The chain uses TRBV6-5 and TRBJ1-3, with no clear D. This sequence was found in an adult in good health. Written as DNA, the CDR3 is TGTGCCAGCAGTACCTCTTTGGGGTCTGGAAACACCATATATTTT. It yields the protein CASSTSLGSGNTIYF.